The rows below give T cell receptor beta chains drawn from one sample of a study of T-cell memory formation after mild COVID-19. Each CDR3 protein is one row after TCRdb ran MiXCR on the 5' RACE reads. This sample carries approximately 390,000 distinct CDR3 sequences, about a sixth of them seen once, and the ten largest clones take 20% to 25%. The material sequenced was PBMCs or a T cell subset sorted from them (not recorded which). These receptors came from a man between 18 and 29 years old who had mild COVID-19 (a few samples of this study predate the infection). Cell type and time point are not known. The CDR3 runs from the conserved cysteine through the conserved F or W.

J gene	V gene	CDR3 protein
TRBJ2-7	TRBV6-5	CASKYRDRGYEQYF
TRBJ1-5	TRBV4-1	CASSQEGGMGNQPQHF
TRBJ2-7	TRBV3-1	CASSHDPGTGSYEQYF
TRBJ2-7	TRBV11-3	CASSLSGGNDEQYF
TRBJ2-5	TRBV12-3/TRBV12-4	CASGGSSETQYF
TRBJ2-1	TRBV5-4	CASSWGTGGFVVNEQFF
TRBJ2-5	TRBV4-1	CASSPRGRAGWETQYF
TRBJ2-3	TRBV5-1	CASSYRGDTQYF
TRBJ2-2	TRBV9	CASSARQYTGELFF
TRBJ2-3	TRBV12-3/TRBV12-4	CASKGDSLNTDTQYF
TRBJ2-3	TRBV29-1	CSVEFLAGDTQYF
TRBJ1-1	TRBV6-2/TRBV6-3	CASRESGANTEAFF
TRBJ1-1	TRBV19	CASSIDRNTEAFF
TRBJ2-5	TRBV7-2	CASSLGRSSQYF
TRBJ1-2	TRBV6-4	CASSDEGAGYGYTF
TRBJ1-6	TRBV2	CASSADRGPISPLHF
TRBJ2-7	TRBV4-3	CASSQVLANEQYF
TRBJ2-3	TRBV14	CASSQQGWGLADTQYF
TRBJ2-1	TRBV12-3/TRBV12-4	CASSKQGRAYNEQFF
TRBJ2-3	TRBV20-1	CSATGTRADTQYF
TRBJ1-5	TRBV4-3	CASSQASGHNQPQHF
TRBJ1-1	TRBV5-1	CASSWGNTEAFF
TRBJ2-7	TRBV18	CASSPPKGRSYEQYF
TRBJ2-2	TRBV24-1	CATSDLSAGAYTGELFF
TRBJ2-1	TRBV6-5	CASSRQTYNEQFF
TRBJ2-3	TRBV23-1	CAKTDTQYF
TRBJ2-5	TRBV5-4	CASSLDSGGARYF
TRBJ1-3	TRBV20-1	CSAWAQPGNTIYF
TRBJ1-1	TRBV7-9	CASSLLGGNTEAFF
TRBJ1-1	TRBV9	CASSVGTGGNEAFF
TRBJ1-2	TRBV5-4	CASSRGQIGNLGYTF
TRBJ2-7	TRBV7-8	CASSLEQRSYEQYF
TRBJ1-2	TRBV20-1	CSATTGAGYTF
TRBJ2-5	TRBV6-6	CASRVSGGPGETQYF
TRBJ1-5	TRBV5-1	CASSYTTGSQPQHF
TRBJ1-6	TRBV7-8	CASSPPGLSYNSPLHF
TRBJ2-5	TRBV12-3/TRBV12-4	CASSLALRGLAGGETQYF